This T cell receptor (beta chain) was obtained from a study of blood T cells in healthy people across ages. A second PCR of about 7 to 11 cycles used a sample-barcoded 5' primer and a J-beta primer mix. TCRdb passed the 5' RACE reads through MiXCR, listing each CDR3 protein once. The profile shows 1.5 million to 2 million distinct CDR3 sequences, 49% of them singletons. The V and J ends lost 5 bases and 2 bases, in that order; junction bases with no gene match: 5. CDR3 length: 14 amino acids. The germline V gene encodes CDR1 SGHTA and CDR2 FQGNSA. Sequencing was carried out using blood. This clonotype was sampled from a woman in her 40s in good health. V usage is TRBV7-2 and J usage is TRBJ2-5; 7 bases fit TRBD1. DNA of the CDR3: TGTGCCAGCAGCCGTCTGACAGGGCAAGAGACCCAGTACTTC. Translated: CASSRLTGQETQYF.